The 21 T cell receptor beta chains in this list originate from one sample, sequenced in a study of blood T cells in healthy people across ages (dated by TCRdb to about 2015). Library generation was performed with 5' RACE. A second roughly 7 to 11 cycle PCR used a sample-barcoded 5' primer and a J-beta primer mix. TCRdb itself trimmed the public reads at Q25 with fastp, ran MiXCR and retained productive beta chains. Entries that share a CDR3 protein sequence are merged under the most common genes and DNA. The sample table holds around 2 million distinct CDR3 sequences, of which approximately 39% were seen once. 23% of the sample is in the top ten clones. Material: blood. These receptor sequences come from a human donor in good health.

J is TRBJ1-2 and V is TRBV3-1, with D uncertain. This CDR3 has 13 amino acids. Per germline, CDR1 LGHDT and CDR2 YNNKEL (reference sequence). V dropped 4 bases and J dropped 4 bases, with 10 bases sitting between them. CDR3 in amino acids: CASSPLGIYGYTF. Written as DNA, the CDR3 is TGTGCCAGCAGCCCCCTTGGTATCTATGGCTACACCTTC.

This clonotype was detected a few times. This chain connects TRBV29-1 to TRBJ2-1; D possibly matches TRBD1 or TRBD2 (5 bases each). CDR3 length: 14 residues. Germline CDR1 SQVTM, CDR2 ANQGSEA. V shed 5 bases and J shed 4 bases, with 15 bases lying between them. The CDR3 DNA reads TGCAGCGTTCCGGCAGGGACCGCGTACAATGAGCAGTTCTTC. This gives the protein CSVPAGTAYNEQFF.

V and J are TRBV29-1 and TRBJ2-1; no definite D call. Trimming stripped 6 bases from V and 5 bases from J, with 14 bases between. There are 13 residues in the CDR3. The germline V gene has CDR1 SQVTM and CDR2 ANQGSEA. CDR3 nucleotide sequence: TGCAGCGTGCCCGGGCTCCCCAACAATGAGCAGTTCTTC. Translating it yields CSVPGLPNNEQFF.

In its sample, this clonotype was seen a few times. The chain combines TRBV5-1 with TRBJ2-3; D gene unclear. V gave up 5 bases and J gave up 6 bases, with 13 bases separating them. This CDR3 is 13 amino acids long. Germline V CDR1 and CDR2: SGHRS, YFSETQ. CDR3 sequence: CASRPGPRDTQYF. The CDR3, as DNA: TGCGCCAGCAGGCCGGGCCCGAGGGATACGCAGTATTTT.

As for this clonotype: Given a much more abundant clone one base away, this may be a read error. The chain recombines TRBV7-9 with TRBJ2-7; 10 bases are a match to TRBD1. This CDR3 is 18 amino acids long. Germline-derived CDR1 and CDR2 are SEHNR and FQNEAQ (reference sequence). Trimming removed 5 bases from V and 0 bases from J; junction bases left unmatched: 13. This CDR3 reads CASSEDRGFLPTSYEQYF. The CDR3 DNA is TGTGCCAGCAGCGAGGACAGGGGGTTCCTTCCTACCTCCTACGAGCAGTACTTC.

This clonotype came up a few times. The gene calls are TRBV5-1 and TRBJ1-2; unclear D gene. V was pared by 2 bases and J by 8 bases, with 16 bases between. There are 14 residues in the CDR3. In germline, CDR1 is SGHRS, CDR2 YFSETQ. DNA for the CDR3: TGCGCCAGCAGCTTAGGGAGCCGAAGTTCGGGCTACACCTTC. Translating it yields CASSLGSRSSGYTF.

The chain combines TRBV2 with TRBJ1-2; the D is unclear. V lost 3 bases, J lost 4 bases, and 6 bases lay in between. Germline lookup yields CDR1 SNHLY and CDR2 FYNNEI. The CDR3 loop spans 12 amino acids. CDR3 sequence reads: CASSDYAYGYTF. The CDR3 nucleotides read TGTGCCAGCAGTGATTATGCCTATGGCTACACCTTC.

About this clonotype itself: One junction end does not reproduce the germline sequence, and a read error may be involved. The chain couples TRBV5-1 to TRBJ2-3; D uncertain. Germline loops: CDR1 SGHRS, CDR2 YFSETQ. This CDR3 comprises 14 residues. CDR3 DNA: TGCGCCAGCAGCTTGGCCCCCCGCACAGATACGCGGTATTTT. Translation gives CASSLAPRTDTRYF.

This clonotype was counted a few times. This chain's CDR3 is CASSLGVGINYGYTF. The CDR3 region has the DNA TGTGCCAGCAGCTTAGGGGTCGGGATAAACTATGGCTACACCTTC. The chain has TRBV11-2 and TRBJ1-2; D gene ambiguous. This CDR3 has 15 amino acids. The germline V and J ends were trimmed by 1 base and 2 bases, with 11 bases remaining between them. Germline CDR1 and CDR2: SGHAT and FQNNGV.

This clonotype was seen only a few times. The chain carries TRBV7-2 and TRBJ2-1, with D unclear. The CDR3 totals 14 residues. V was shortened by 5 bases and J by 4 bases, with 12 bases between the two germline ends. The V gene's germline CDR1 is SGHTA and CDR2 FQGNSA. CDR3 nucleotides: TGTGCCAGCAGCCCCCCCATGGGGTACAATGAGCAGTTCTTC. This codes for CASSPPMGYNEQFF.

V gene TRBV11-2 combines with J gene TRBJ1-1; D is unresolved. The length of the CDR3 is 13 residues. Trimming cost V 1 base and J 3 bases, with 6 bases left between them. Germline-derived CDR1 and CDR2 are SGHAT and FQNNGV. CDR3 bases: TGTGCCAGCAGCTTAGTTGCGGACACTGAAGCTTTCTTT. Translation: CASSLVADTEAFF. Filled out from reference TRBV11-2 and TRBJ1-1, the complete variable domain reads EAGVAQSPRYKIIEKRQSVAFWCNPISGHATLYWYQQILGQGPKLLIQFQNNGVVDDSQLPKDRFSAERLKGVDSTLKIQPAKLEDSAVYLCASSLVADTEAFFGQGTRLTVV.

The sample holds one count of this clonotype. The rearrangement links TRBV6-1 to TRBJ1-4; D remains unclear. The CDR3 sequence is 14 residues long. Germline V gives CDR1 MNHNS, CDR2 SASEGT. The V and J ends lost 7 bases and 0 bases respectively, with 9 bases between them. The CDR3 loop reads CASTFVATNEKLFF. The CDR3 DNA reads TGTGCCAGCACCTTCGTTGCAACTAATGAAAAACTGTTTTTT.

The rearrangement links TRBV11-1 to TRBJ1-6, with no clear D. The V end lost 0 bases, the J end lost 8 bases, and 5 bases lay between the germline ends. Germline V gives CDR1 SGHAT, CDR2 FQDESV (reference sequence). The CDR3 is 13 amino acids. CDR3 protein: CASSLAYDSPLHF. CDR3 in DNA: TGTGCCAGCAGCTTAGCGTACGATTCACCCCTCCACTTT.

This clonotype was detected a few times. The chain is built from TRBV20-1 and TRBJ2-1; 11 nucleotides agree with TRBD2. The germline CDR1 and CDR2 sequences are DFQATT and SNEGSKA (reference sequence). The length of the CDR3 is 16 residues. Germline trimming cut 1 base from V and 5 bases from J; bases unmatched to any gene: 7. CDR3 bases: TGCAGTGCTAGAGCGGCTAGCGGGGGGTCCGACAATGAGCAGTTCTTC. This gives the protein CSARAASGGSDNEQFF.

CDR3 sequence: CASSFGTGYGDEQYF. The CDR3 DNA reads TGCGCCAGCAGCTTCGGGACAGGGTACGGTGACGAGCAGTACTTC. The chain uses TRBV5-1 and TRBJ2-7; 9 bases are shared with TRBD1. Germline V CDR1 and CDR2: SGHRS, YFSETQ. Trimming took 2 bases from V and 5 from J; bases not matched to a gene: 8. The CDR3 is 15 amino acids. The variable domain in full, completed from reference TRBV5-1 and TRBJ2-7, reads KAGVTQTPRYLIKTRGQQVTLSCSPISGHRSVSWYQQTPGQGLQFLFEYFSETQRNKGNFPGRFSGRQFSNSRSEMNVSTLELGDSALYLCASSFGTGYGDEQYFGPGTRLTVT.

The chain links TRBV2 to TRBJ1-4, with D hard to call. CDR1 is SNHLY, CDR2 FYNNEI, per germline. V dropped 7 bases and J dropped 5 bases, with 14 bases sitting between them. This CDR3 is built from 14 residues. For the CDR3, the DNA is TGTGCCAGCAACTTGATAGGGTTAAATGAAAAACTGTTTTTT. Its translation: CASNLIGLNEKLFF.

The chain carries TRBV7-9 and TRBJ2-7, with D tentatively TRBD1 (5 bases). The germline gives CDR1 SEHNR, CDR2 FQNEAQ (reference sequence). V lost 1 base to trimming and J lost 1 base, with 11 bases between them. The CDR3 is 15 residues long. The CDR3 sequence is CASSLVQVLSYEQYF. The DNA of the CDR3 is TGTGCCAGCAGCTTAGTACAGGTCCTTTCCTACGAGCAGTACTTC. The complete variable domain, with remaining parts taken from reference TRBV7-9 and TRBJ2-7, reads DTGVSQNPRHKITKRGQNVTFRCDPISEHNRLYWYRQTLGQGPEFLTYFQNEAQLEKSRLLSDRFSAERPKGSFSTLEIQRTEQGDSAMYLCASSLVQVLSYEQYFGPGTRLTVT.

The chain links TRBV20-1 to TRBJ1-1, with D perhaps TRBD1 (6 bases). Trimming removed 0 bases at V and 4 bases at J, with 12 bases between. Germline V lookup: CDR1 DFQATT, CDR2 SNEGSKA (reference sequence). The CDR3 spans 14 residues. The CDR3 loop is CSARDPTGSTEAFF. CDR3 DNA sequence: TGCAGTGCTAGAGATCCAACAGGGTCCACTGAAGCTTTCTTT.

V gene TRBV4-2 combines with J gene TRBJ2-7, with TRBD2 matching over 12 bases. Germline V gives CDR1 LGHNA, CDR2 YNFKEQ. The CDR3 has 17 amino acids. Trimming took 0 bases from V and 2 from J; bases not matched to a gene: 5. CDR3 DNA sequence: TGTGCCAGCAGCCAAGATCCGTGGACTAGCGGGACCTACGAGCAGTACTTC. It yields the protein CASSQDPWTSGTYEQYF.

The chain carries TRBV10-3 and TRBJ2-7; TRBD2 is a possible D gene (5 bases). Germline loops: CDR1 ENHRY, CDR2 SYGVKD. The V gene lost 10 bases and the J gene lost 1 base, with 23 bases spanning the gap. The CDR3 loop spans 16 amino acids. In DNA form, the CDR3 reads TGTGCCACCCACCCCTCGAGCGGTATAAGTTCCTACGAGCAGTACTTC. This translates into CATHPSSGISSYEQYF.

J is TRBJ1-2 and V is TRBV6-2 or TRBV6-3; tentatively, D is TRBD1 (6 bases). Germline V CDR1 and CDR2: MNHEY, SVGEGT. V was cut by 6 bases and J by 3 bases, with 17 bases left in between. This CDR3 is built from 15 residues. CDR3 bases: TGTGCCAGCAGCACCCTCGACAGGCGCTACTATGGCTACACCTTC. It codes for CASSTLDRRYYGYTF.